These T cell receptor beta chains were read from a single sample in a study of cytomegalovirus exposure and HLA in healthy donors. Method: immunoSEQ multiplex PCR; TCRdb's copy keeps in-frame clones and lacks some. The sample holds roughly 120,000 clones; 65% to 80% are singletons and the top ten take 0.95% to 1.1%. The sample comprised PBMCs. The receptors originated from a human donor in good health. CDR3s include the opening cysteine and the closing phenylalanine or tryptophan. Fields, in order: V gene, clone size, J gene, D gene, CDR3 DNA, CDR3 protein. The D gene is left open where the match is weak. Clone size is not always given. Where it is, it says once, few, many or a class for expanded clones.

v_gene: TRBV4-1
abundance: NA
j_gene: TRBJ2-7
d_gene: TRBD1
CDR3nt: TGCGCCAGCAGCCACACAGGACAGGGCCCCTACGAGCAGTACTTC
CDR3aa: CASSHTGQGPYEQYF

v_gene: TRBV5-4
abundance: NA
j_gene: TRBJ1-4
d_gene: NA
CDR3nt: TGTGCCAGCAGCTTGCAGGGGCGTGATAATGAAAAACTGTTTTTT
CDR3aa: CASSLQGRDNEKLFF

v_gene: TRBV5-4
abundance: NA
j_gene: TRBJ1-4
d_gene: NA
CDR3nt: TGTGCCAGCAGCTTAGACAGGAACCAGGAAAAACTGTTTTTT
CDR3aa: CASSLDRNQEKLFF

v_gene: TRBV5-1
abundance: NA
j_gene: TRBJ1-2
d_gene: TRBD1
CDR3nt: TGCGCCAGCAGCTTTATCCGGGACAGGGGGCTTGAGAACTATGGCTACACCTTC
CDR3aa: CASSFIRDRGLENYGYTF

v_gene: TRBV6-1
abundance: NA
j_gene: TRBJ2-2
d_gene: NA
CDR3nt: TGTGCCAGCAGTGCAGGGGCAGGGTCCCGCACCGGGGAGCTGTTTTTT
CDR3aa: CASSAGAGSRTGELFF

v_gene: TRBV7-9
abundance: NA
j_gene: TRBJ2-7
d_gene: TRBD2
CDR3nt: TGTTCCGGAGCGGGGGCCGCACCCTACGAGCAGTACTTC
CDR3aa: CSGAGAAPYEQYF

v_gene: TRBV6-1
abundance: NA
j_gene: TRBJ2-1
d_gene: TRBD1
CDR3nt: TGTGCCAGCATCGGGGACAGGTCCAATGAGCAGTTCTTC
CDR3aa: CASIGDRSNEQFF

v_gene: TRBV18
abundance: NA
j_gene: TRBJ2-7
d_gene: TRBD2
CDR3nt: TGTGCCAGCTCAAGCTCCGGACTAGAGTACGAGCAGTACTTC
CDR3aa: CASSSSGLEYEQYF

v_gene: TRBV5-1
abundance: NA
j_gene: TRBJ2-3
d_gene: TRBD1
CDR3nt: TGCGCCAGCAGTCCGACAGGGGGCACAGATACGCAGTATTTT
CDR3aa: CASSPTGGTDTQYF

v_gene: TRBV29-1
abundance: NA
j_gene: TRBJ1-2
d_gene: NA
CDR3nt: TGCAGCGCAAGCGGGTTTCTAGGGCTTGGCTACACCTTC
CDR3aa: CSASGFLGLGYTF

v_gene: TRBV7-9
abundance: NA
j_gene: TRBJ2-2
d_gene: TRBD2
CDR3nt: TGTGCCAGCAGCTTAAGCGGGGACACCGGGGAGCTGTTTTTT
CDR3aa: CASSLSGDTGELFF

v_gene: TRBV7-9
abundance: NA
j_gene: TRBJ2-7
d_gene: NA
CDR3nt: TGTGCCAGCAGCTTAGACGGCAGCCAGGGCTACGAGCAGTACTTC
CDR3aa: CASSLDGSQGYEQYF

v_gene: TRBV29-1
abundance: NA
j_gene: TRBJ1-2
d_gene: NA
CDR3nt: TGCAGCGTTGATTCGGGGCAGGGGCTCGGGGGCTACACCTTC
CDR3aa: CSVDSGQGLGGYTF

v_gene: TRBV5-4
abundance: NA
j_gene: TRBJ2-7
d_gene: TRBD1
CDR3nt: TGTGCCAGCAGCCCTTCGGACAGGGGCTACGAGCAGTACTTC
CDR3aa: CASSPSDRGYEQYF

v_gene: TRBV10-2
abundance: NA
j_gene: TRBJ1-4
d_gene: NA
CDR3nt: TGCGCCCCCGTCGGGAAACTGTTTTTT
CDR3aa: CAPVGKLFF

v_gene: TRBV9
abundance: NA
j_gene: TRBJ2-1
d_gene: TRBD2
CDR3nt: TGTGCCAGCAGCAACACAGCGGGAAGGAATGAGCAGTTCTTC
CDR3aa: CASSNTAGRNEQFF

v_gene: TRBV9
abundance: NA
j_gene: TRBJ1-6
d_gene: TRBD1
CDR3nt: TGTGCCAGCAGCGTAACCCAGGGACAGGGAAGATCACCCCTCCACTTT
CDR3aa: CASSVTQGQGRSPLHF

v_gene: TRBV5-4
abundance: NA
j_gene: TRBJ2-7
d_gene: NA
CDR3nt: TGTGCCAGCAGCTTGTTGGGGGCAAACTACGAGCAGTACTTC
CDR3aa: CASSLLGANYEQYF

v_gene: TRBV7-9
abundance: few
j_gene: TRBJ2-1
d_gene: TRBD2
CDR3nt: TGTGCCAGCAGCTTCGGGGGGGCCCTGCCGGGAAACAATGAGCAGTTCTTC
CDR3aa: CASSFGGALPGNNEQFF

v_gene: TRBV6-8
abundance: few
j_gene: TRBJ2-7
d_gene: NA
CDR3nt: TGTGCCAGCAGTTACCGCCAAGGTGGGGGGGCAACCTACGAGCAGTACTTC
CDR3aa: CASSYRQGGGATYEQYF

v_gene: TRBV19
abundance: once
j_gene: TRBJ1-5
d_gene: TRBD1
CDR3nt: TGTGCCAGTAGTACCCGGACAGGCCCGGGCAATCAGCCCCAGCATTTT
CDR3aa: CASSTRTGPGNQPQHF

v_gene: TRBV7-9
abundance: NA
j_gene: TRBJ2-7
d_gene: NA
CDR3nt: TGTGCCAGCAGCGACGAGGTATACGAGCAGTACTTC
CDR3aa: CASSDEVYEQYF

v_gene: TRBV28
abundance: NA
j_gene: TRBJ1-2
d_gene: NA
CDR3nt: TGTGCCAGCAGACGAATACTGGGGGGACTTCTAAGCGGCTATGGCTACACCTTC
CDR3aa: CASRRILGGLLSGYGYTF

v_gene: TRBV4-1
abundance: NA
j_gene: TRBJ1-1
d_gene: NA
CDR3nt: TGCGCCAGCAGCCAAGAGGACAGATTGGAAGCTTTCTTT
CDR3aa: CASSQEDRLEAFF

v_gene: TRBV4-1
abundance: few
j_gene: TRBJ2-7
d_gene: NA
CDR3nt: TGCGCCAGCAGCCAAGTCGGCTACGAGCAGTACTTC
CDR3aa: CASSQVGYEQYF

v_gene: TRBV27
abundance: NA
j_gene: TRBJ1-2
d_gene: TRBD1
CDR3nt: TGTGCCAGCAGTTCGCCTGGGACAGCGAACTATGGCTACACCTTC
CDR3aa: CASSSPGTANYGYTF

v_gene: TRBV6-1
abundance: few
j_gene: TRBJ1-1
d_gene: NA
CDR3nt: TGTGCCAGCCGGGAATACACTGAAGCTTTCTTT
CDR3aa: CASREYTEAFF

v_gene: TRBV13
abundance: NA
j_gene: TRBJ1-3
d_gene: NA
CDR3nt: TGTGCCAGCAGTCCGACTCGGGGAAACACCATATATTTT
CDR3aa: CASSPTRGNTIYF

v_gene: TRBV27
abundance: NA
j_gene: TRBJ2-7
d_gene: NA
CDR3nt: TGTGCCAGCAGTTTTGGGGGGATGCTACCCTTCGAGCAGTACTTC
CDR3aa: CASSFGGMLPFEQYF

v_gene: TRBV12-5
abundance: few
j_gene: TRBJ1-2
d_gene: NA
CDR3nt: TGTGCTAGTGGTTTGGTAGTTGCGACAGGCCAAGGCAGTTTCTCAAGTTATGGCTACACCTTC
CDR3aa: CASGLVVATGQGSFSSYGYTF

v_gene: TRBV19
abundance: once
j_gene: TRBJ1-5
d_gene: TRBD1
CDR3nt: TGTGCCAGTAGTACTACAGGGGTTTTTTTAAGGGGGCTTCGGAACAATCAGCCCCAGCATTTT
CDR3aa: CASSTTGVFLRGLRNNQPQHF

v_gene: TRBV6-6
abundance: few
j_gene: TRBJ1-5
d_gene: TRBD1
CDR3nt: TGTGCCAGCAGTCGCGACAGGGCTAGCAATCAGCCCCAGCATTTT
CDR3aa: CASSRDRASNQPQHF

v_gene: TRBV7-9
abundance: once
j_gene: TRBJ2-7
d_gene: TRBD1
CDR3nt: TGTTCCAGCAGCCCAGGGGGCTACGAGCAGTACTTC
CDR3aa: CSSSPGGYEQYF

v_gene: TRBV29-1
abundance: NA
j_gene: TRBJ2-1
d_gene: TRBD2
CDR3nt: TGCAGCGTCCCGGTGGCGGGGGTCGATTACAATGAGCAGTTCTTC
CDR3aa: CSVPVAGVDYNEQFF

v_gene: TRBV28
abundance: NA
j_gene: TRBJ2-1
d_gene: NA
CDR3nt: TGTGCCAGCACCCATCACCGAGGGTACAATGAGCAGTTCTTC
CDR3aa: CASTHHRGYNEQFF

v_gene: TRBV5-4
abundance: NA
j_gene: TRBJ2-7
d_gene: NA
CDR3nt: TGTGCCAGCACCCCCGACAGCTTTAGTTCCTACGAGCAGTACTTC
CDR3aa: CASTPDSFSSYEQYF

v_gene: TRBV5-4
abundance: NA
j_gene: TRBJ1-1
d_gene: TRBD1
CDR3nt: TGTGCCAGCAGCCCCGGGACAGGGCCCTCAGCTTTCTTT
CDR3aa: CASSPGTGPSAFF

v_gene: TRBV29-1
abundance: NA
j_gene: TRBJ2-3
d_gene: TRBD2
CDR3nt: TGCAGCGTTGAAGATTTTTCGTCTAGCGGTGGAGATACGCAGTATTTT
CDR3aa: CSVEDFSSSGGDTQYF

v_gene: TRBV6-5
abundance: NA
j_gene: TRBJ2-7
d_gene: NA
CDR3nt: TGTGCCAGCAGCCCTCTTCAGGGCCCCGGCGAGCAGTACTTC
CDR3aa: CASSPLQGPGEQYF

v_gene: TRBV4-2
abundance: NA
j_gene: TRBJ2-1
d_gene: TRBD2
CDR3nt: TGTGCCAGCAGCCAAGAGGGCGGGGGGGACGCCTTCCCGGAGAACAATGAGCAGTTCTTC
CDR3aa: CASSQEGGGDAFPENNEQFF

v_gene: TRBV5-1
abundance: NA
j_gene: TRBJ2-5
d_gene: NA
CDR3nt: TGCGCCAACAGCTTGGGGGGATCCCGGAGGATGGAGACCCAGTACTTC
CDR3aa: CANSLGGSRRMETQYF

v_gene: TRBV10-2
abundance: NA
j_gene: TRBJ2-1
d_gene: TRBD1
CDR3nt: TGCGCCAGCAGCGGGACAGACAATGAGCAGTTCTTC
CDR3aa: CASSGTDNEQFF

v_gene: TRBV27
abundance: NA
j_gene: TRBJ1-6
d_gene: TRBD1
CDR3nt: TGTGCCAGCAAGACAGGGGTGATCAATTCACCCCTCCACTTT
CDR3aa: CASKTGVINSPLHF

v_gene: TRBV6-9
abundance: NA
j_gene: TRBJ1-4
d_gene: TRBD1
CDR3nt: TGTGCCAGCAGACGGACAGGGTTAAATGAAAAACTGTTTTTT
CDR3aa: CASRRTGLNEKLFF

v_gene: TRBV10-1
abundance: NA
j_gene: TRBJ1-6
d_gene: NA
CDR3nt: TGCGCCAGCATCGGACAGATTAATTCACCCCTCCACTTT
CDR3aa: CASIGQINSPLHF

v_gene: TRBV2
abundance: NA
j_gene: TRBJ2-7
d_gene: NA
CDR3nt: TGTGCCAGCAGTGAAGGTCAGGTGGGCCCCTACGAGCAGTACTTC
CDR3aa: CASSEGQVGPYEQYF

v_gene: TRBV28
abundance: few
j_gene: TRBJ1-1
d_gene: TRBD1
CDR3nt: TGTGCCAGCAGACAACCGGGACAGGGAAAAGCTTTCTTT
CDR3aa: CASRQPGQGKAFF

v_gene: TRBV6-1
abundance: NA
j_gene: TRBJ1-5
d_gene: NA
CDR3nt: TGTGCCAGCAGCCTCAATCAGGGCCCCCATCAGCCCCAGCATTTT
CDR3aa: CASSLNQGPHQPQHF

v_gene: TRBV27
abundance: NA
j_gene: TRBJ2-7
d_gene: TRBD1
CDR3nt: TGTGCCAGCAGTTTAGGACAGGGTAACGAGCAGTACTTC
CDR3aa: CASSLGQGNEQYF

v_gene: TRBV27
abundance: NA
j_gene: TRBJ2-7
d_gene: TRBD2
CDR3nt: TGTGCCAGCAGTTTAGCGGGGGGCTACGAGCAGTACTTC
CDR3aa: CASSLAGGYEQYF

v_gene: TRBV6-5
abundance: NA
j_gene: TRBJ2-1
d_gene: NA
CDR3nt: TGTGCCAGCAGTTACTCCGACAGCAACAATGAGCAGTTCTTC
CDR3aa: CASSYSDSNNEQFF

v_gene: TRBV18
abundance: once
j_gene: TRBJ2-3
d_gene: TRBD1
CDR3nt: TGTGCCAGCTCACCCAGTCGTAGACAGGGGACAGATACGCAGTATTTT
CDR3aa: CASSPSRRQGTDTQYF